The 12 T cell receptor beta chains presented below share a single source sample, sequenced in a study of TIL therapy for anti-PD-1-resistant metastatic lung cancer. The libraries were made with immunoSEQ v3. Sequencing was performed with immunoSEQ multiplex PCR; in TCRdb, only in-frame clones are kept and a portion is missing. The sample shows approximately 17,000 clones, approximately 79% of them seen only once. This sample's time point: pre-treatment sample, taken before nivolumab and TIL therapy. Sequenced material: blood, taken at baseline. All receptors derive from a person between 25 and 80 years old with non-small cell lung cancer.

The sample holds one count of this clone. The rearrangement joins TRBV18 to TRBJ2-2; TRBD1 might be the D (7 bases). From germline, CDR1 is KGHSH and CDR2 LQKENI. V was shortened by 5 bases and J by 2 bases, with 15 bases between the two germline ends. This CDR3 has 16 residues. The CDR3 coding sequence is TGTGCCAGCTCAGCGGGGACAGCCCTTAACACCGGGGAGCTGTTTTTT. Amino acids: CASSAGTALNTGELFF.

The chain couples TRBV21-1 to TRBJ2-3; TRBD2, the table's D call, was not compared with the DNA. TRBV21-1 is annotated as a pseudogene. There are 18 residues in the CDR3. The DNA of the CDR3 is TGTGCCAGCAGCAACCCTAGCGGGAGAGGGTCTAGCACAGATACGCAGTATTTT. Encoded protein: CASSNPSGRGSSTDTQYF.

This rearrangement joins TRBV11-2 to TRBJ2-7, with 8 positions matching TRBD1. Germline CDR1 reads SGHAT; CDR2 reads FQNNGV. There are 14 residues in the CDR3. The J segment lost 1 base and the V segment lost 5 bases, leaving 4 bases of the junction unmatched. The CDR3 sequence is CASSPGQGSYEQYF. CDR3 bases: TGTGCCAGCAGCCCCGGACAGGGATCCTACGAGCAGTACTTC.

This clone was seen once. V and J are TRBV5-1 and TRBJ2-7; D is undetermined. From germline, CDR1 is SGHRS and CDR2 YFSETQ. Trimming removed 3 bases from V and 2 bases from J, with 15 bases in between. There are 15 residues in the CDR3. CDR3: CASSSGPAGPYEQYF. The CDR3 DNA reads TGCGCCAGCAGCTCTGGTCCAGCCGGGCCCTACGAGCAGTACTTC.

The chain employs TRBV19 and TRBJ2-7; 8 nucleotides align to TRBD1. The CDR3 is made up of 16 amino acids. The germline gives CDR1 LNHDA, CDR2 SQIVND (reference sequence). Losses at the gene ends were 6 bases for V and 2 bases for J; bases not matched to a gene: 12. In nucleotides, the CDR3 is TGTGCCAGTAGCCCGATCGGGCGGGGACAGGCCTACGAGCAGTACTTC. Protein: CASSPIGRGQAYEQYF. The whole variable domain, remainder taken from reference TRBV19 and TRBJ2-7, is DGGITQSPKYLFRKEGQNVTLSCEQNLNHDAMYWYRQDPGQGLRLIYYSQIVNDFQKGDIAEGYSVSREKKESFPLTVTSAQKNPTAFYLCASSPIGRGQAYEQYFGPGTRLTVT.

The rearrangement joins TRBV5-1 to TRBJ2-7, with D maybe TRBD1 (6 bases). The germline V and J ends were trimmed by 0 bases and 3 bases, with 13 bases remaining between them. CDR3 length equals 15 residues. Germline values: CDR1 SGHRS, CDR2 YFSETQ. In nucleotides, the CDR3 is TGCGCCAGCAGCTTGGGGGCAGGGGAGTACTACGAGCAGTACTTC. This codes for CASSLGAGEYYEQYF.

The chain uses TRBV6-1 and TRBJ2-1; 13 positions agree with TRBD2. The CDR3 is 16 amino acids. V was clipped by 3 bases and J by 5 bases; unmatched bases: 4. Germline V gene data show CDR1 as MNHNS and CDR2 as SASEGT. The CDR3 nucleotides read TGTGCCAGCAGTGATCGGACTAGCGGGAGAAACAATGAGCAGTTCTTC. Its protein product is CASSDRTSGRNNEQFF.

The rearrangement uses TRBV14 and TRBJ1-1; D uncertain. The germline V gene encodes CDR1 SGHDN and CDR2 FVKESK. V was trimmed by 4 bases and J by 8 bases, leaving 14 bases between them. This CDR3 comprises 13 residues. The CDR3, as DNA: TGTGCCAGCAGCCTCAATGGGCAGATCGAAGCTTTCTTT. Protein: CASSLNGQIEAFF.

The chain couples TRBV3-1 (or the pseudogene TRBV3-2) to TRBJ2-3; 9 nucleotides align to TRBD2. Germline lookup yields CDR1 LGHDT and CDR2 YNNKEL (reference sequence). V gave up 4 bases and J gave up 4 bases; unmatched junction bases: 3. There are 14 residues in the CDR3. CDR3 residues: CASSRTSEADTQYF. CDR3 nucleotides: TGTGCCAGCAGCCGGACTAGCGAGGCAGATACGCAGTATTTT.

The chain carries TRBV2 and TRBJ1-2; 8 bases align to TRBD1. V trimming: 6 bases; J trimming: 7 bases; junction bases outside the gene matches: 10. Germline assignment: CDR1 SNHLY and CDR2 FYNNEI. This CDR3 region has 14 residues. The CDR3 spells CASRWAAGGAGYTF. CDR3 sequence (DNA): TGTGCCAGCAGGTGGGCCGCAGGGGGCGCTGGCTACACCTTC.

CDR3 amino acids: CASSQGASGQWGTDTQYF. The CDR3 region has the DNA TGTGCCAGCAGCCAGGGCGCTAGCGGGCAATGGGGCACAGATACGCAGTATTTT. The chain employs TRBV4-2 and TRBJ2-3; 8 bases fit TRBD2. CDR1 is LGHNA, CDR2 YNFKEQ, per germline. This CDR3 has 18 residues. The trim removed 3 bases at V and 1 base at J, leaving 12 bases unmatched.

CDR3 coding DNA: TGTGCCAGCAAAGTGAGCGGGACAGGGTTATACGAGCAGTACTTC. It translates to CASKVSGTGLYEQYF. The chain links TRBV6-5 to TRBJ2-7; 9 bases align to TRBD1. The V gene's germline CDR1 is MNHEY and CDR2 SVGAGI. This CDR3 has 15 amino acids. J gave up 4 bases and V 7 bases, and 11 bases lay outside the gene matches.